The entry that follows covers one T cell receptor (beta chain) sequence. TCRdb's copy holds only in-frame clones and misses some; the assay was immunoSEQ multiplex PCR. Here the sample spans under 130,000 clones, 92% being singletons. The record originates from a study of T cell changes during pregnancy in multiple sclerosis. With 3 bases clipped from V and 5 bases from J, the junction kept 6 bases outside the gene matches. The germline gives CDR1 MNHEY, CDR2 SVGAGI. The CDR3 contains 14 residues. The chain recombines TRBV6-5 with TRBJ1-2, with TRBD1 matching 7 bases. This clonotype originated in a female donor with multiple sclerosis, enrolled in a pregnancy study. The source material was peripheral blood, sampled after pregnancy. The CDR3 DNA reads TGTGCCAGCAGTTATCTTTCAGGGGGTTATGGCTACACCTTC. Its translation: CASSYLSGGYGYTF.